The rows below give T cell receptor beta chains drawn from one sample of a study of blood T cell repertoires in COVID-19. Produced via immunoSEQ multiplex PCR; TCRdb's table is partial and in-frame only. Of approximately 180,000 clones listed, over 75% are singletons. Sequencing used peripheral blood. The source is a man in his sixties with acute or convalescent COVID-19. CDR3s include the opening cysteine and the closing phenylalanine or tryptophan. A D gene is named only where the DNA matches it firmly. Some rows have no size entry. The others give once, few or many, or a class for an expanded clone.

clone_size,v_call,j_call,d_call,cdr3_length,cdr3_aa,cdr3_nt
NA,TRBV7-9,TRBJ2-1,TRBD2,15,CASSLASGILREQFF,TGTGCCAGCAGCTTAGCTAGCGGGATTTTACGTGAGCAGTTCTTC
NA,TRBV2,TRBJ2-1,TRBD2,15,CASTQNGLAINEQFF,TGTGCCAGCACTCAGAACGGACTAGCGATCAATGAGCAGTTCTTC
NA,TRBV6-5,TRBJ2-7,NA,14,CASSRDRTSYEQYF,TGTGCCAGCAGTCGTGACAGGACCTCCTACGAGCAGTACTTC
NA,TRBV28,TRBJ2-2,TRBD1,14,CASSLKQGAGELFF,TGTGCCAGCAGTTTAAAGCAGGGGGCCGGGGAGCTGTTTTTT
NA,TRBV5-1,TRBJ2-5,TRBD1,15,CASSPGQGPRETQYF,TGCGCCAGCAGCCCAGGACAGGGTCCCCGGGAGACCCAGTACTTC
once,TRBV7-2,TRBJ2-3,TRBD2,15,CASSELAGGWNTQYF,TGTGCCAGCAGCGAGCTAGCGGGAGGGTGGAATACGCAGTATTTT
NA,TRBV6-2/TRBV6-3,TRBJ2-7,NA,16,CASSPAPAGKDREQYF,TGTGCCAGCAGTCCGGCCCCCGCGGGGAAGGACCGCGAGCAGTACTTC
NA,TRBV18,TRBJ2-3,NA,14,CASSRTESTDTQYF,TGTGCCAGCTCGAGGACAGAGAGCACAGATACGCAGTATTTT
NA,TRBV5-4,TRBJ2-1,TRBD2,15,CASSLPGGSGDEQFF,TGTGCCAGCAGCCTCCCGGGGGGGTCCGGGGATGAGCAGTTCTTC
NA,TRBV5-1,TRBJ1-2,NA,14,CASTRGGPDYGYTF,TGCGCCAGCACCCGGGGGGGACCAGACTATGGCTACACCTTC
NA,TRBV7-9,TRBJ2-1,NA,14,CASSLGLDSDEQFF,TGTGCCAGCAGCTTAGGGCTAGACTCTGATGAGCAGTTCTTC
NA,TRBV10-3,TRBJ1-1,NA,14,CAISAGEENTEAFF,TGTGCCATCAGTGCGGGAGAAGAGAACACTGAAGCTTTCTTT
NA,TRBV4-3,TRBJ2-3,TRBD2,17,CASSQVSSGRAIDTQYF,TGCGCCAGCAGCCAAGTCTCTAGCGGGAGGGCCATAGATACGCAGTATTTT
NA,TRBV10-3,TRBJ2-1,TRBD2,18,CAISARLAGPVSYNEQFF,TGTGCCATCAGTGCCCGCCTAGCGGGCCCGGTTTCCTACAATGAGCAGTTCTTC
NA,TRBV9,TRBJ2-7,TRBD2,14,CASSPGLAGVEQYF,TGTGCCAGCAGCCCCGGACTAGCGGGAGTCGAGCAGTACTTC
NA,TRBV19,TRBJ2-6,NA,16,CASSIARVTGANVLTF,TGTGCCAGTAGTATTGCACGGGTCACTGGGGCCAACGTCCTGACTTTC
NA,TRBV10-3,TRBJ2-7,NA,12,CAITGSTYEQYF,TGTGCCATCACCGGGTCTACCTACGAGCAGTACTTC
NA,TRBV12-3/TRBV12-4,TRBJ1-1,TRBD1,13,CASLDRVGPEAFF,TGTGCCAGCCTTGACAGGGTGGGGCCTGAAGCTTTCTTT
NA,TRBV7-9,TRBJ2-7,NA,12,CASSLAAGEQYF,TGTGCCAGCAGCTTAGCGGCAGGCGAGCAGTACTTC
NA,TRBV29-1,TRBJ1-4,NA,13,CSVTRGRVEKLFF,TGCAGCGTTACCCGGGGTAGAGTTGAAAAACTGTTTTTT
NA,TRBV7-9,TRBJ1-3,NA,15,CASSLAGSSGNTIYF,TGTGCCAGCAGCTTGGCAGGGTCCTCTGGAAACACCATATATTTT
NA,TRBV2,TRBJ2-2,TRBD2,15,CASSGLAGGQGELFF,TGTGCCAGCAGTGGACTAGCGGGAGGTCAGGGGGAGCTGTTTTTT
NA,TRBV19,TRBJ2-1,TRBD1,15,CASNRGRQGLDEQFF,TGTGCCAGCAACAGGGGAAGACAGGGCTTGGATGAGCAGTTCTTC
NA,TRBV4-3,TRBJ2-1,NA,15,CASSQDRRSYNEQFF,TGCGCCAGCAGCCAAGATCGCCGGTCCTACAATGAGCAGTTCTTC
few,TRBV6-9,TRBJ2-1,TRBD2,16,CASSLWGLAGVGEQFF,TGTGCCAGCAGTTTATGGGGACTAGCGGGAGTCGGGGAGCAGTTCTTC
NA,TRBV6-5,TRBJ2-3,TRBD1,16,CASSSRQGARADTQYF,TGTGCCAGCAGTTCCAGGCAGGGGGCGCGCGCAGATACGCAGTATTTT
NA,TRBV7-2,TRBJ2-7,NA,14,CASSWYGRGPEQYF,TGTGCCAGCAGCTGGTACGGGAGAGGGCCCGAGCAGTACTTC
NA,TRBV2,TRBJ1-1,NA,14,CASSRDKMNTEAFF,TGTGCCAGCAGCAGAGACAAGATGAACACTGAAGCTTTCTTT
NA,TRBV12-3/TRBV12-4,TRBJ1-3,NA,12,CASSSPGNTIYF,TGTGCCAGCAGCTCACCCGGGAACACCATATATTTT
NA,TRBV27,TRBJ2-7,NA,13,CASSLGQYYEQYF,TGTGCCAGCAGTTTAGGACAGTACTACGAGCAGTACTTC
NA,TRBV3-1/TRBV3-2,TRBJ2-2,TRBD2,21,CASSQRARWTSGSSNTGELFF,TGTGCCAGCAGCCAAAGGGCACGCTGGACTAGCGGTTCCTCGAACACCGGGGAGCTGTTTTTT
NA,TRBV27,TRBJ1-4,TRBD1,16,CASSLGQGWTNEKLFF,TGTGCCAGCAGTCTGGGACAGGGTTGGACTAATGAAAAACTGTTTTTT
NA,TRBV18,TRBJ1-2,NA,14,CASSAQGQNYGYTF,TGTGCCAGCTCAGCCCAGGGGCAGAACTATGGCTACACCTTC
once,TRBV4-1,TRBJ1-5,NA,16,CASSSSATGLNQPQHF,TGCGCCAGCAGCTCGTCCGCGACAGGTCTCAATCAGCCCCAGCATTTT
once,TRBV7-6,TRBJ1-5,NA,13,CASSLEADQPQHF,TGTGCCAGCAGCTTAGAAGCGGATCAGCCCCAGCATTTT
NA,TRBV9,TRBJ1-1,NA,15,CASSPLGGRNTEAFF,TGTGCCAGCAGCCCCCTCGGGGGGAGGAACACTGAAGCTTTCTTT
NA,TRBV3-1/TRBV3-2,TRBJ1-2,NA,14,CASSLDGANYGYTF,TGTGCCAGCAGCCTTGACGGAGCAAACTATGGCTACACCTTC
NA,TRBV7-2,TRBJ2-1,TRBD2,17,CASSARLAGGGANEQFF,TGTGCCAGCAGCGCACGACTAGCGGGAGGGGGGGCAAATGAGCAGTTCTTC